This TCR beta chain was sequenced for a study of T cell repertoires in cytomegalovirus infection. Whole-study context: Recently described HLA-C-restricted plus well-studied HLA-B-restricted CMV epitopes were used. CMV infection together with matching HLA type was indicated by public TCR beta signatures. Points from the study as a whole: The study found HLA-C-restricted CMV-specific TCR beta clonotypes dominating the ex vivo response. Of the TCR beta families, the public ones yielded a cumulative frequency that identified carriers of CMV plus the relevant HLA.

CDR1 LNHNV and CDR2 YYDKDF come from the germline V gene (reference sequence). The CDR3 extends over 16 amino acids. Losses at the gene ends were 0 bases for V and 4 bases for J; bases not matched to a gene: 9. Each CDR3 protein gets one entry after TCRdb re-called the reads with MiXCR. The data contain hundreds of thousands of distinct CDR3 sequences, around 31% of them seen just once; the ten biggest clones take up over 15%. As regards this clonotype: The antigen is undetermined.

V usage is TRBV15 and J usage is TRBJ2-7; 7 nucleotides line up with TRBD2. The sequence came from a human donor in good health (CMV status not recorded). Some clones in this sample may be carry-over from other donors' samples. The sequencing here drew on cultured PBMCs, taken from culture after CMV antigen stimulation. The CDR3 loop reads CATSRDLGGTVYEQYF. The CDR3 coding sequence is TGTGCCACCAGCAGAGATCTCGGGGGGACTGTTTACGAGCAGTACTTC.